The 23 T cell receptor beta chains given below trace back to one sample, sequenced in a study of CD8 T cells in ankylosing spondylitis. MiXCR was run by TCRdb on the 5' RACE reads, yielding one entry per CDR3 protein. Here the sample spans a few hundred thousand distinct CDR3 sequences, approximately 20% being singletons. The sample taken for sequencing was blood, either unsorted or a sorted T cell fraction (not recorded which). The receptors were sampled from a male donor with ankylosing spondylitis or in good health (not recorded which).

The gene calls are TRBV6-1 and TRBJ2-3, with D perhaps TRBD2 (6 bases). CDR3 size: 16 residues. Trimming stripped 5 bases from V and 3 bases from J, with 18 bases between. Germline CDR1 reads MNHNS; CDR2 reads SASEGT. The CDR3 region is CASSPNHGGRTDTQYF. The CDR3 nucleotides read TGTGCCAGCAGTCCGAATCACGGGGGAAGGACAGATACGCAGTATTTT.

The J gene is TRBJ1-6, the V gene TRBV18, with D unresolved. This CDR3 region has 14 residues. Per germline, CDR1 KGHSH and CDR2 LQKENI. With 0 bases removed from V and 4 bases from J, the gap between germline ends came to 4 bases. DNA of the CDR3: TGTGCCAGCTCACCACCGGGATATAATTCACCCCTCCACTTT. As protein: CASSPPGYNSPLHF.

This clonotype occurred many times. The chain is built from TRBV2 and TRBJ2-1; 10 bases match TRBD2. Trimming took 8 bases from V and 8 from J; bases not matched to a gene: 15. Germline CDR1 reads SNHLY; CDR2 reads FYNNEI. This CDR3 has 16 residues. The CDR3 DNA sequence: TGTGCCAGCGAACCCTCCCTAGCGGGAGAAAGCGATGAGCAGTTCTTC. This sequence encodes CASEPSLAGESDEQFF.

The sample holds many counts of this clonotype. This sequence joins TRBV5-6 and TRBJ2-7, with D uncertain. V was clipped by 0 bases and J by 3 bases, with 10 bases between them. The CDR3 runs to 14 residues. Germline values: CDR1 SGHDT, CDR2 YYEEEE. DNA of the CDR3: TGTGCCAGCAGCTTGGCCTCTGGGATCTACGAGCAGTACTTC. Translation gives CASSLASGIYEQYF.

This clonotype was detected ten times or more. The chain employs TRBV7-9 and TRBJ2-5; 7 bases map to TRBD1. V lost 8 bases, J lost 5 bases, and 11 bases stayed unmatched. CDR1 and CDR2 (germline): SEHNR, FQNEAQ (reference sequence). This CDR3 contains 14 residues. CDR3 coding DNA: TGTGCCAGCGCTCCCCGTCAGGGGGTGGAGACCCAGTACTTC. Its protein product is CASAPRQGVETQYF. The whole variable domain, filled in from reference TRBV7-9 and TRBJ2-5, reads DTGVSQNPRHKITKRGQNVTFRCDPISEHNRLYWYRQTLGQGPEFLTYFQNEAQLEKSRLLSDRFSAERPKGSFSTLEIQRTEQGDSAMYLCASAPRQGVETQYFGPGTRLLVL.

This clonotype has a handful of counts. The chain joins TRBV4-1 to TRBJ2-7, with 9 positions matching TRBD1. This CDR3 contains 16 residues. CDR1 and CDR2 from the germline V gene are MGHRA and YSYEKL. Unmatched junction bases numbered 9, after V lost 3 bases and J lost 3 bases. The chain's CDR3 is CASSQLPGQGNYEQYF. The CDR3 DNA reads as TGCGCCAGCAGCCAGCTTCCGGGACAGGGAAACTACGAGCAGTACTTC.

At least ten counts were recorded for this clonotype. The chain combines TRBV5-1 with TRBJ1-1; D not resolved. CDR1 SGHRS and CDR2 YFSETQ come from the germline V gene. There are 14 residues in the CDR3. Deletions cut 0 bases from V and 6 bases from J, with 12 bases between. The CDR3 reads CASSLETQVAEAFF. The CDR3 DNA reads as TGCGCCAGCAGCTTGGAGACCCAGGTCGCTGAAGCTTTCTTT.

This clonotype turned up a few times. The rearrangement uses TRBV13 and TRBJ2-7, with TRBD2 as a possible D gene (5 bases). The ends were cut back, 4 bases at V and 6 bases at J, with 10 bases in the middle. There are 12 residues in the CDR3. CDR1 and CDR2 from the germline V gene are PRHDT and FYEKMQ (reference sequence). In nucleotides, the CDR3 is TGTGCCAGCAGCTCACTAGGTCGCGAGCAGTACTTC. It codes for CASSSLGREQYF.

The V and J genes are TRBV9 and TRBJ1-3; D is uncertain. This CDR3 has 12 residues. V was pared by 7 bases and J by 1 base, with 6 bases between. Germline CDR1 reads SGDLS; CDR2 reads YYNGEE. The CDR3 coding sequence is TGTGCCAGCGGCGGGTCTGGAAACACCATATATTTT. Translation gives CASGGSGNTIYF.

The CDR3 DNA sequence: TGTGCCAGCAGCCAAGTTCTTCGGGAGTGGTACACCGGGGAGCTGTTTTTT. It yields the protein CASSQVLREWYTGELFF. This sequence joins TRBV4-2 and TRBJ2-2; the D gene is possibly TRBD2 (6 bases). Germline V lookup: CDR1 LGHNA, CDR2 YNFKEQ. The germline V and J ends were trimmed by 1 base and 3 bases, with 15 bases remaining between them. There are 17 residues in the CDR3.

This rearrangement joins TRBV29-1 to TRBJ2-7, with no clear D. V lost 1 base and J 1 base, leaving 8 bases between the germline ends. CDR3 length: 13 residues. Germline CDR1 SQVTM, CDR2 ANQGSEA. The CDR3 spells CSVEVEESYEQYF. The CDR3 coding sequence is TGCAGCGTTGAAGTCGAGGAATCCTACGAGCAGTACTTC.

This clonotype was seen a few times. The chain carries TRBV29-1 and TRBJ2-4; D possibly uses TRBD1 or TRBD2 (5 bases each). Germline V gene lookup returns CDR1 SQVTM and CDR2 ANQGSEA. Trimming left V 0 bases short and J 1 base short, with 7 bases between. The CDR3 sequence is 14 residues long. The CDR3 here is CSVEEGDAKNIQYF. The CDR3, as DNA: TGCAGCGTTGAAGAAGGGGACGCCAAAAACATTCAGTACTTC.

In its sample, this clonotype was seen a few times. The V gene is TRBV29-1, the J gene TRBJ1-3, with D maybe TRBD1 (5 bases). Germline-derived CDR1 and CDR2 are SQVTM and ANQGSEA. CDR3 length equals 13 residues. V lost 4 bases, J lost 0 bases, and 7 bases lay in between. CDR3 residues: CSVGGDSGNTIYF. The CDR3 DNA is TGCAGCGTTGGGGGGGACTCTGGAAACACCATATATTTT.

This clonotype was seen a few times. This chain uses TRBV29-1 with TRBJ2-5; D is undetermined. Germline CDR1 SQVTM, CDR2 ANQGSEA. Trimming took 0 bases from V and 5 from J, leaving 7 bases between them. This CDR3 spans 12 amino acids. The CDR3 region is CSVEDLGETQYF. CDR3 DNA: TGCAGCGTTGAAGACCTAGGGGAGACCCAGTACTTC.

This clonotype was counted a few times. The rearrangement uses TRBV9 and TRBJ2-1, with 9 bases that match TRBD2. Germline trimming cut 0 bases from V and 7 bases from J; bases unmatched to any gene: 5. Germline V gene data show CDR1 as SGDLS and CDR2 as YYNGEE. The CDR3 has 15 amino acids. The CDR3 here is CASSVVAGDGNEQFF. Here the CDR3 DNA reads TGTGCCAGCAGCGTAGTAGCGGGAGACGGGAATGAGCAGTTCTTC.

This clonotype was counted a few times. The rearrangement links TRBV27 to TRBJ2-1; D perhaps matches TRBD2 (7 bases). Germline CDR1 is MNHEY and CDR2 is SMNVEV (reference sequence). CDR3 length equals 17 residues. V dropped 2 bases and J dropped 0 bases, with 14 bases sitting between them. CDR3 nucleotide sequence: TGTGCCAGCAGTTTAGCCCGGGGGGCCCCCTCCTACAATGAGCAGTTCTTC. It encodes CASSLARGAPSYNEQFF.

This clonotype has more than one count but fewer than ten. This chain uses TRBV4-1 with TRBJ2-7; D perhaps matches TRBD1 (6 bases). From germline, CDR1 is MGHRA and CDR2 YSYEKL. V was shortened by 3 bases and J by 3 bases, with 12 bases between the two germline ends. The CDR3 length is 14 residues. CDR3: CASSQWTAVYEQYF. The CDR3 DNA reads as TGCGCCAGCAGCCAGTGGACAGCCGTCTACGAGCAGTACTTC.

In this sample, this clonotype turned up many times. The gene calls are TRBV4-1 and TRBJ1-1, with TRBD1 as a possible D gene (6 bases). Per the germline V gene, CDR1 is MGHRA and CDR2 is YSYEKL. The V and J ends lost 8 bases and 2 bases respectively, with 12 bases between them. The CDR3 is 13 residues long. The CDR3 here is CASGQLLNTEAFF. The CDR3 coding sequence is TGCGCCAGCGGACAGCTATTAAACACTGAAGCTTTCTTT.

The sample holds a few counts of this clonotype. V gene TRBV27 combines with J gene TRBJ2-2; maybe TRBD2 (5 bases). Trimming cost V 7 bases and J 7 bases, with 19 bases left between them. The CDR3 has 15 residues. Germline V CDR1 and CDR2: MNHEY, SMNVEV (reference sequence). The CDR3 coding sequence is TGTGCCAGCACTTCTAGTGGGAGCTCGGGCGGGGAGCTGTTTTTT. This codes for CASTSSGSSGGELFF.

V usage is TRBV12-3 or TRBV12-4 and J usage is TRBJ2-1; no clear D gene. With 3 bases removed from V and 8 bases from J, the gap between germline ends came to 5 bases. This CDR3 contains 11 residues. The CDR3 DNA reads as TGTGCCAGCAGTTTCGTTTATGAGCAGTTCTTC. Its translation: CASSFVYEQFF.

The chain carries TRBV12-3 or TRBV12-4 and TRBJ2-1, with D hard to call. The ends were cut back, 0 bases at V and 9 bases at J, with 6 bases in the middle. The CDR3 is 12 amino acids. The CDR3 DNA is TGTGCCAGCAGTTTAGCGAGTGGTGAGCAGTTCTTC. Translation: CASSLASGEQFF.

DNA for the CDR3: TGTGCCAGCGGCCCGGGACTAGCGTCCAATGAGCAGTTCTTC. This translates into CASGPGLASNEQFF. V gene TRBV5-8 combines with J gene TRBJ2-1; 10 bases are shared with TRBD2. V dropped 7 bases and J dropped 6; count of bases not matched to a gene: 7. The CDR3 is made up of 14 amino acids. Germline CDR1 and CDR2: SGHTS and YDEGEE.

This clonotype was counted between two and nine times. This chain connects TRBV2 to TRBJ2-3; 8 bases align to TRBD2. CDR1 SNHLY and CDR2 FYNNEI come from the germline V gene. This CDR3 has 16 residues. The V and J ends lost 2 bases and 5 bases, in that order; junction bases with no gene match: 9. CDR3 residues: CASSEFIGLAGDTQYF. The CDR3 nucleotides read TGTGCCAGCAGTGAATTTATAGGGCTAGCGGGAGATACGCAGTATTTT.